The TCR beta chain described here comes from a study of cytomegalovirus exposure and HLA in healthy donors. Study conclusions and caveats: Per a prior analysis, the majority of TCR beta V segments were productive roughly 87% or roughly 30% of the time. Several of the most significant clusters were apparently associated with common viral pathogens in a later analysis.

Researchers ran the PCR with 60 Vbeta and 13 Jbeta primers. TCRdb's table, derived via immunoSEQ multiplex PCR, lists solely in-frame clones and lacks some. Found here are some 170,000 clones, about 80% of them singletons; the top ten hold roughly 1.3%. This clone has just one count. Antigen unknown. CDR3 length: 15 residues. CDR1 SGHRS and CDR2 YFSETQ come from the germline V gene. The ends lost 0 bases at V and 0 bases at J; junction bases unmatched: 1. The TCR sequence derives from a woman aged 45-60 years in good health and CMV-seronegative. V and J are TRBV5-1 and TRBJ2-7, with 9 bases fitting TRBD2. Input material: PBMCs. The CDR3 coding sequence is TGCGCCAGCAGCTTGGGGACTAGCGCCTCCTACGAGCAGTACTTC. Translating gives CASSLGTSASYEQYF.